This TCR beta chain is drawn from a study of CD8+ T cells in alopecia areata. Study at large: Treated patients were given 5 to 10 mg oral tofacitinib twice daily. The study, taken as a whole, reports: Both scalp clonality and the expanded CD8+ clones among the top 100 showed a significant decrease with tofacitinib.

As the sequencing template, cDNA was produced by extracting RNA and reverse transcribing it. Clones were read by immunoSEQ multiplex PCR, and TCRdb kept only the in-frame ones, dropping some. The sample gives more than 200,000 clones, about three fifths of which show up once; around 4.2% is in the top ten. As concerns this clone: Its cognate antigen is unknown.

This CDR3 has 16 amino acids. The V gene lost 4 bases and the J gene lost 1 base, with 17 bases spanning the gap. The germline gives CDR1 SQVTM, CDR2 ANQGSEA. Documented treatment: oral pan-JAK inhibitor, 5-10 mg twice daily. From alopecia areata patients, lesional scalp punch biopsies and peripheral blood were collected. The source is a human donor with alopecia areata. The input for sequencing was CD4+ T cells sorted from blood, taken at week 4, from a patient treated with tofacitinib. The V and J genes are TRBV29-1 and TRBJ2-1, with TRBD2 as a possible D gene (6 bases). The CDR3: CSVGSNSGGSYNEQFF. For the CDR3, the DNA is TGCAGCGTTGGTTCAAATAGCGGCGGGTCCTACAATGAGCAGTTCTTC.